This T cell receptor beta chain originates from a study of T cells in Graves' hyperthyroidism and ophthalmopathy. Points from the study as a whole: Blood held most thyroid clonotypes expanded above 0.001 frequency.

This clonotype was detected ten times or more. Its specificity is unknown. Amplified regions were TCR beta CDR3 sequences from RNA transcripts. Initially, a first-round RT-PCR of the TCR CDR3 employed the HTBI primer set. Each CDR3 protein is one row after TCRdb ran MiXCR on the multiplex PCR reads. The sample shows approximately 520,000 distinct CDR3 sequences, around 21% of them seen only once. From germline, CDR1 is GTSNPN and CDR2 SVGIG (reference sequence). With 3 bases removed from V and 2 bases from J, the gap between germline ends came to 13 bases. This CDR3 has 14 residues. V gene TRBV30 combines with J gene TRBJ1-2; a possible D gene is TRBD1 (6 bases). Sequences were obtained from blood. The receptor was isolated from a man younger than 30 with Graves' hyperthyroidism. CDR3 nucleotide sequence: TGTGCCTGGAGCGGACAGCTCTCAAACTATGGCTACACCTTC. Translating it yields CAWSGQLSNYGYTF.